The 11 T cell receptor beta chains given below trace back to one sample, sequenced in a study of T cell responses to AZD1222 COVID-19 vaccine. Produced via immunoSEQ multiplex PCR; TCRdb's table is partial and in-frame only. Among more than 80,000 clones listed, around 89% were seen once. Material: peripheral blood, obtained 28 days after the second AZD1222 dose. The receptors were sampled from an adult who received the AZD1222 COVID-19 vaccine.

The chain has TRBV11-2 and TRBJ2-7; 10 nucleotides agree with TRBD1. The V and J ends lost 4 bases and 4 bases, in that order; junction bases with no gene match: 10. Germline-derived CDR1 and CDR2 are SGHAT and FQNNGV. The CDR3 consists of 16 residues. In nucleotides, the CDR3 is TGTGCCAGCAGCTCCCTCGGGAGACAGGGGGCTTACGAGCAGTACTTC. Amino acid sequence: CASSSLGRQGAYEQYF.

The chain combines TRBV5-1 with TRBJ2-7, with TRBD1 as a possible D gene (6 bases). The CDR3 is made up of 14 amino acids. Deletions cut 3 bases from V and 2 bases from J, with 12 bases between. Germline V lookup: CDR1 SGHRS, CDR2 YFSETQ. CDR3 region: CASSSRTETYEQYF. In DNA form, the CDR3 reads TGCGCCAGCAGCTCGCGGACAGAAACCTACGAGCAGTACTTC.

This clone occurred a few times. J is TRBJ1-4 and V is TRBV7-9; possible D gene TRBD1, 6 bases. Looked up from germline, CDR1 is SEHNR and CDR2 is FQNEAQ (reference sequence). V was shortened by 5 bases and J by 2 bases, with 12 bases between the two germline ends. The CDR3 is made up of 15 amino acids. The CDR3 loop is CASSGQRGTNEKLFF. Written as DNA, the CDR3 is TGTGCCAGCAGCGGACAGAGAGGTACTAATGAAAAACTGTTTTTT.

CDR3 in amino acids: CASSQDLRNSPLHF. The CDR3 DNA follows: TGTGCCAGCAGCCAAGATCTTAGGAACTCACCCCTCCACTTT. The chain links TRBV3-1 (or the pseudogene TRBV3-2) to TRBJ1-6, with D hard to call. The V gene's germline CDR1 is LGHDT and CDR2 YNNKEL (reference sequence). The CDR3 has 14 residues. The V and J ends lost 0 bases and 10 bases respectively, with 10 bases between them.

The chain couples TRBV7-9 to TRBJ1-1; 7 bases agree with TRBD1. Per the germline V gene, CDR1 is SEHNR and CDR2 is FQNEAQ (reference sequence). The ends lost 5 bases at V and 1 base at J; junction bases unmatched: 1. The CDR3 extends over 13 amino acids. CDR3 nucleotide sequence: TGTGCCAGCAGCGGGGACAGGAACACTGAAGCTTTCTTT. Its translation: CASSGDRNTEAFF.

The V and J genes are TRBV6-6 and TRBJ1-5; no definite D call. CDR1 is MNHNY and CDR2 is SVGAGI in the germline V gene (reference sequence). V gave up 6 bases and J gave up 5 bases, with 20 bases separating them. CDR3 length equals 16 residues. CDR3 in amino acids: CASRLSGPSPYQPQHF. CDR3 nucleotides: TGTGCCAGCAGACTCTCCGGACCATCGCCTTATCAGCCCCAGCATTTT.

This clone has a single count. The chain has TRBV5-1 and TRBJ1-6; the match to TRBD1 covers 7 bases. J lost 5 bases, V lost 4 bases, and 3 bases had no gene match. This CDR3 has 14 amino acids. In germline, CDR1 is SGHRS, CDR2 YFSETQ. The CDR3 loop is CASSGRGDNSPLHF. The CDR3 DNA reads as TGCGCCAGCAGCGGCAGGGGGGATAATTCACCCCTCCACTTT. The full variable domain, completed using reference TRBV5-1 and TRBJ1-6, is KAGVTQTPRYLIKTRGQQVTLSCSPISGHRSVSWYQQTPGQGLQFLFEYFSETQRNKGNFPGRFSGRQFSNSRSEMNVSTLELGDSALYLCASSGRGDNSPLHFGNGTRLTVT.

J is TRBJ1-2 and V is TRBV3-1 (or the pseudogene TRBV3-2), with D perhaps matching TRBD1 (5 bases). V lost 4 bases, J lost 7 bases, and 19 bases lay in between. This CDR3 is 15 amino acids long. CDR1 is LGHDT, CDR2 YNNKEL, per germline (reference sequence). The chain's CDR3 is CASSLADLARGGYTF. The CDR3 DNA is TGTGCCAGCAGCCTAGCAGACCTGGCAAGGGGTGGCTACACCTTC.

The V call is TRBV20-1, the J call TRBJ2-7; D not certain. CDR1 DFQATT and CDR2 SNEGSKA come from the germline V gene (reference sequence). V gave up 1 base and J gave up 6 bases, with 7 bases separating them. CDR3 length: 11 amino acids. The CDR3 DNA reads TGCAGTGCTAGAGGAAATCGCGAGCAGTACTTC. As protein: CSARGNREQYF.

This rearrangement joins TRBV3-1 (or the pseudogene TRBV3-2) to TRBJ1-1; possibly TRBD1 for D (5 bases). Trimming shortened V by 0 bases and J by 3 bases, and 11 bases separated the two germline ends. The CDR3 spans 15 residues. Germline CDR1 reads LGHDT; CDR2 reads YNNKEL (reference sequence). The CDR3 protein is CASSQDGGVDTEAFF. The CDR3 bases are TGTGCCAGCAGCCAAGATGGGGGAGTGGACACTGAAGCTTTCTTT.

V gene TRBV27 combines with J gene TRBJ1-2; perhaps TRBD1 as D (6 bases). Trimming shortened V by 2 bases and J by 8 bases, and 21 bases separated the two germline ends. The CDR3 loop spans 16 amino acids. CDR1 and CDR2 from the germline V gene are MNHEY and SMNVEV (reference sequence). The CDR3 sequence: CASSLEAGVTSRGYTF. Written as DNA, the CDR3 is TGTGCCAGCAGTTTAGAGGCAGGGGTCACTTCTAGGGGCTACACCTTC.